The present entry profiles one T cell receptor beta chain with its context. This entry comes from a study of T-cell reconstitution after alpha-beta-depleted transplantation in children. The authors prepared the TCRbeta library with unique molecular identifiers. TCRdb itself ran the PCR reads through MiXCR, one entry per CDR3 protein. The table lists about 980,000 distinct CDR3 sequences, under 30% of them singletons. With 3 bases removed from V and 2 bases from J, the gap between germline ends came to 12 bases. CDR3 length: 15 amino acids. Material: PBMCs, mostly from graft donor cells, obtained 360 days after TCRalphabeta/CD19-depleted stem cell transplant. The V gene is TRBV12-3 or TRBV12-4, the J gene TRBJ2-3; TRBD2 is a possible D gene (6 bases). This TCR was recovered from a boy in the first two years of life who had a stem cell transplant for SCID, so the T cells may come from the graft donor. The CDR3 sequence is CASSFAGISTDTQYF. CDR3 DNA sequence: TGTGCCAGCAGTTTTGCGGGGATCTCCACAGATACGCAGTATTTT.